This T cell receptor (beta chain) was sequenced during a study of blood T cell repertoires in COVID-19. Study context: Nucleic acid was either cDNA or gDNA, and it came from T cells, B-cell-depleted T cells, or PBMCs.

Sequencing used immunoSEQ multiplex PCR; TCRdb keeps in-frame clones, though not all of them. The data contain about 160,000 clones, approximately 81% of them singletons. Trimming cost V 3 bases and J 5 bases; bases outside gene matches: 6. CDR1 is MNHNY, CDR2 SVGAGI, per germline (reference sequence). This CDR3 has 15 residues. The origin of this receptor is a woman between 45 and 60 years old with COVID-19, enrolled during active disease. The sequenced sample consisted of peripheral blood. The rearrangement joins TRBV6-6 to TRBJ2-1; 8 nucleotides match TRBD2. Here the CDR3 DNA reads TGTGCCAGCAGTTATGCCGGGACTAGGAACAATGAGCAGTTCTTC. Protein: CASSYAGTRNNEQFF.